The 32 T cell receptor beta chains given below trace back to one sample, sequenced in a study of cytomegalovirus exposure and HLA in healthy donors. The PCR contained 60 Vbeta and 13 Jbeta primers. Clones were read by immunoSEQ multiplex PCR, and TCRdb kept only the in-frame ones, dropping some. Counted here are roughly 100,000 clones, roughly 82% occurring once; the ten biggest clones make up under 8%. The specimen was PBMCs. The receptors come from a woman between 50 and 59 years old in good health and CMV-seropositive.

The chain joins TRBV4-1 to TRBJ2-1; weak D call: TRBD2 (6 bases). The CDR3 has 14 amino acids. V dropped 0 bases and J dropped 8 bases, with 11 bases sitting between them. From germline, CDR1 is MGHRA and CDR2 YSYEKL. Written as DNA, the CDR3 is TGCGCCAGCAGCCAAGAGGTGGCTAGCGATGAGCAGTTCTTC. The encoded protein is CASSQEVASDEQFF.

The chain carries TRBV28 and TRBJ2-7; possibly TRBD2 for D (6 bases). The V gene's germline CDR1 is MDHEN and CDR2 SYDVKM. V gave up 6 bases and J gave up 2 bases, with 14 bases separating them. This CDR3 is 14 amino acids long. CDR3 sequence (DNA): TGTGCCAGCAGAGGGCGGCGGGGAGCCTACGAGCAGTACTTC. Translating gives CASRGRRGAYEQYF. The full variable domain, its missing parts supplied by reference TRBV28 and TRBJ2-7, is DVKVTQSSRYLVKRTGEKVFLECVQDMDHENMFWYRQDPGLGLRLIYFSYDVKMKEKGDIPEGYSVSREKKERFSLILESASTNQTSMYLCASRGRRGAYEQYFGPGTRLTVT.

V and J are TRBV15 and TRBJ2-4; 8 bases align to TRBD1. This CDR3 spans 14 amino acids. The junction had 3 bases not matched to a gene; V was cut back by 4 bases and J by 4 bases. CDR1 LNHNV and CDR2 YYDKDF come from the germline V gene (reference sequence). The DNA for the CDR3 is TGTGCCACCAGCACGGGACAGGAAAAAAACATTCAGTACTTC. As protein: CATSTGQEKNIQYF.

The chain uses TRBV5-4 and TRBJ2-3, with 8 positions matching TRBD1. J lost 3 bases, V lost 5 bases, and 11 bases had no gene match. Germline CDR1 and CDR2: SGHNT and YYREEE (reference sequence). The CDR3 has 16 amino acids. CDR3 nucleotides: TGTGCCAGCAGGGCTATCACCGGGACAGGAACAGATACGCAGTATTTT. Translation gives CASRAITGTGTDTQYF.

V and J are TRBV19 and TRBJ1-5; 10 nucleotides line up with TRBD1. The length of the CDR3 is 16 residues. J lost 6 bases, V lost 7 bases, and 12 bases had no gene match. Germline CDR1 LNHDA, CDR2 SQIVND (reference sequence). The CDR3 region has the DNA TGTGCCAGTACCAAACTACGGGACAGGGGCCCTCAGCCCCAGCATTTT. Protein product: CASTKLRDRGPQPQHF.

The chain uses TRBV28 and TRBJ2-5, with D perhaps TRBD2 (5 bases). This CDR3 comprises 16 residues. Trimming cost V 1 base and J 4 bases, with 16 bases left between them. Germline CDR1 MDHEN, CDR2 SYDVKM. CDR3 region: CASSLSSGGSRETQYF. The CDR3 bases are TGTGCCAGCAGTTTATCGAGTGGAGGTAGCCGAGAGACCCAGTACTTC.

This clone was seen once. The V call is TRBV21-1, the J call TRBJ1-2; the listed D gene, TRBD1, was not tested against the DNA. TRBV21-1 is recorded as a pseudogene. There are 13 residues in the CDR3. CDR3 coding DNA: TGTGCCAGCAGCCTGACAGGGATCTATGGCTACACCTTC. It yields the protein CASSLTGIYGYTF.

The genes are TRBV7-2 and TRBJ1-2, with 8 positions matching TRBD1. In germline, CDR1 is SGHTA, CDR2 FQGNSA. V gave up 0 bases and J gave up 4 bases; unmatched junction bases: 4. The length of the CDR3 is 15 residues. CDR3 nucleotide sequence: TGTGCCAGCAGCTTAGCGGGGACAGGCGTCTATGGCTACACCTTC. This codes for CASSLAGTGVYGYTF.

V and J are TRBV5-1 and TRBJ1-3; 10 bases map to TRBD1. CDR3 length equals 16 residues. Germline CDR1 and CDR2: SGHRS and YFSETQ. The trim removed 7 bases at V and 2 bases at J, leaving 9 bases unmatched. DNA for the CDR3: TGCGCCAGCCGACCGGGACAGGGGCTTACTGGAAACACCATATATTTT. This gives the protein CASRPGQGLTGNTIYF.

This clone was recorded a few times. The CDR3 protein is CAISGTGMGYGYTF. In DNA, the CDR3 is TGTGCCATCAGTGGGACAGGGATGGGCTATGGCTACACCTTC. The rearrangement uses TRBV10-3 and TRBJ1-2; TRBD1 matches 8 bases. Trimming removed 4 bases from V and 4 bases from J; junction bases left unmatched: 5. Germline V gene data show CDR1 as ENHRY and CDR2 as SYGVKD. The CDR3 length is 14 residues.

V and J are TRBV6-5 and TRBJ1-1; 8 positions match TRBD1. This CDR3 contains 15 residues. Trimming at V came to 2 bases and at J to 4 bases, leaving 6 bases not matched to a gene. The germline V gene has CDR1 MNHEY and CDR2 SVGAGI. The CDR3 DNA is TGTGCCAGCAGTTACAATGGTCAGGGGGCCACTGAAGCTTTCTTT. Translating it yields CASSYNGQGATEAFF.

The chain recombines TRBV28 with TRBJ1-1; D unresolved. CDR3 length: 16 amino acids. CDR1 is MDHEN and CDR2 is SYDVKM in the germline V gene. Trimming shortened V by 6 bases and J by 1 base, and 18 bases separated the two germline ends. CDR3 nucleotide sequence: TGTGCCAGCAGGACTTTTTTGGGAGCATCGAACACTGAAGCTTTCTTT. This sequence encodes CASRTFLGASNTEAFF.

The chain joins TRBV4-1 to TRBJ2-1; TRBD1 aligns across 7 bases. This CDR3 region has 16 residues. V gave up 2 bases and J gave up 4 bases; unmatched junction bases: 8. The germline V gene has CDR1 MGHRA and CDR2 YSYEKL. In DNA form, the CDR3 reads TGCGCCAGCAGCCAAACGACAGGGACCCCTTACAATGAGCAGTTCTTC. Translated: CASSQTTGTPYNEQFF.

The chain uses TRBV27 and TRBJ1-2; no definite D call. CDR3 length: 14 amino acids. With 4 bases removed from V and 3 bases from J, the gap between germline ends came to 12 bases. In germline, CDR1 is MNHEY, CDR2 SMNVEV (reference sequence). In DNA form, the CDR3 reads TGTGCCAGCAGTTACAGAGCAGGTGACTATGGCTACACCTTC. Translation gives CASSYRAGDYGYTF.

The chain joins TRBV30 to TRBJ2-2, with 16 bases lining up with TRBD2. From germline, CDR1 is GTSNPN and CDR2 SVGIG (reference sequence). J lost 4 bases, V lost 8 bases, and 4 bases had no gene match. CDR3 size: 15 residues. The CDR3 is CAGGLAGGGTGELFF. The CDR3 coding sequence is TGTGCCGGGGGACTAGCGGGGGGGGGCACCGGGGAGCTGTTTTTT.

This clone turned up a few times. The chain links TRBV5-8 to TRBJ1-4; the match to TRBD1 covers 10 bases. Germline CDR1 SGHTS, CDR2 YDEGEE. Trimming at V came to 4 bases and at J to 2 bases, leaving 2 bases not matched to a gene. The CDR3 covers 15 residues. CDR3: CASSGQGGTNEKLFF. The CDR3 nucleotides are TGTGCCAGCAGCGGACAGGGGGGGACTAATGAAAAACTGTTTTTT.

The rearrangement uses TRBV7-8 and TRBJ1-1; D is perhaps TRBD1 (5 bases). The CDR3 spans 14 residues. V was trimmed by 5 bases and J by 1 base, leaving 11 bases between them. Germline V gives CDR1 SGHVS, CDR2 FQNEAQ. CDR3 loop: CASSHMGGNTEAFF. DNA of the CDR3: TGTGCCAGCAGCCATATGGGGGGGAACACTGAAGCTTTCTTT.

The V gene is TRBV28, the J gene TRBJ2-5; D ambiguous. The length of the CDR3 is 11 residues. Trimming shortened V by 8 bases and J by 1 base, and 5 bases separated the two germline ends. Germline V gives CDR1 MDHEN, CDR2 SYDVKM. CDR3 in amino acids: CASAVQETQYF. The CDR3 DNA reads TGTGCCAGCGCGGTCCAAGAGACCCAGTACTTC.

The chain is built from TRBV28 and TRBJ1-1, with D tentatively TRBD1 (6 bases). In germline, CDR1 is MDHEN, CDR2 SYDVKM. V was cut by 5 bases and J by 7 bases, with 17 bases left in between. The CDR3 covers 14 residues. CDR3 nucleotide sequence: TGTGCCAGCAGTCCACCATGGACAGTTGTTGAAGCTTTCTTT. It yields the protein CASSPPWTVVEAFF.

This sequence joins TRBV21-1 and TRBJ2-5; the listed D gene, TRBD1, was not tested against the DNA. TRBV21-1 is described as a pseudogene. The CDR3 covers 16 residues. The CDR3 is CASSNGTGSSWETQYF. In DNA form, the CDR3 reads TGTGCCAGCAGCAATGGAACAGGGAGTTCGTGGGAGACCCAGTACTTC.

J is TRBJ1-1 and V is TRBV6-1; no definite D call. CDR1 and CDR2 (germline): MNHNS, SASEGT. The germline V and J ends were trimmed by 0 bases and 0 bases, with 14 bases remaining between them. This CDR3 spans 17 amino acids. The CDR3 protein is CASSEALAGFMNTEAFF. The CDR3 DNA is TGTGCCAGCAGTGAAGCATTGGCAGGCTTCATGAACACTGAAGCTTTCTTT.

The chain joins TRBV6-6 to TRBJ1-5; 12 bases match TRBD1. The V gene's germline CDR1 is MNHNY and CDR2 SVGAGI (reference sequence). CDR3 length: 16 amino acids. V dropped 2 bases and J dropped 5; count of bases not matched to a gene: 4. CDR3 sequence: CASSYRDRGRDQPQHF. The CDR3 DNA follows: TGTGCCAGCAGTTACCGGGACAGGGGGCGAGATCAGCCCCAGCATTTT.

The gene calls are TRBV6-5 and TRBJ2-7; 9 bases match TRBD2. Per the germline V gene, CDR1 is MNHEY and CDR2 is SVGAGI. J gave up 2 bases and V 6 bases, and 11 bases lay outside the gene matches. The CDR3 has 16 residues. The CDR3 loop is CASRYGMASGAYEQYF. The CDR3 coding sequence is TGTGCCAGCAGGTACGGGATGGCTAGCGGGGCCTACGAGCAGTACTTC.

The chain recombines TRBV27 with TRBJ1-6; TRBD1 agrees at 7 bases. Trimming cost V 6 bases and J 4 bases; bases outside gene matches: 0. The CDR3 is 13 residues long. Germline V gene sequence: CDR1 MNHEY, CDR2 SMNVEV (reference sequence). CDR3 region: CASRQGYNSPLHF. The DNA for the CDR3 is TGTGCCAGCAGACAGGGGTATAATTCACCCCTCCACTTT.

The rearrangement links TRBV6-1 to TRBJ2-1, with 7 bases identical to TRBD1. Per germline, CDR1 MNHNS and CDR2 SASEGT. The CDR3 is made up of 15 amino acids. V lost 2 bases, J lost 14 bases, and 15 bases stayed unmatched. CDR3 protein: CASSESGDSTPREFF. The CDR3 nucleotides are TGTGCCAGCAGTGAATCAGGGGACAGCACCCCCCGGGAGTTCTTC.

The genes are TRBV10-3 and TRBJ1-1, with D perhaps TRBD1 (6 bases). The V end was cut by 11 bases, the J end by 6 bases, with 13 bases between. Per the germline V gene, CDR1 is ENHRY and CDR2 is SYGVKD. The CDR3 contains 11 residues. For the CDR3, the DNA is TGTGCCGCCTCAGGGGCCGCTGAAGCTTTCTTT. Amino acids: CAASGAAEAFF.

This clone was picked up one time. V usage is TRBV15 and J usage is TRBJ2-5; weak D call: TRBD1 (7 bases). The DNA end is more similar to TRBJ2-7, so the J call may be wrong. Looked up from germline, CDR1 is LNHNV and CDR2 is YYDKDF (reference sequence). This CDR3 is built from 16 residues. This CDR3 reads CATSRAEGAYPYEQYF. CDR3 nucleotide sequence: TGTGCCACCAGCAGAGCGGAGGGGGCATACCCCTACGAGCAGTACTTC.

The chain uses TRBV28 and TRBJ2-3; 13 nucleotides match TRBD2. There are 18 residues in the CDR3. The V and J ends lost 5 bases and 0 bases, in that order; junction bases with no gene match: 8. Per germline, CDR1 MDHEN and CDR2 SYDVKM. CDR3 nucleotide sequence: TGTGCCAGCAGTATCTGGACTAGCGGGGGCCCCAGCACAGATACGCAGTATTTT. Translated, it gives CASSIWTSGGPSTDTQYF.

This clone was counted a few times. The rearrangement joins TRBV29-1 to TRBJ1-1; no clear D gene. The CDR3 has 13 residues. Germline CDR1 SQVTM, CDR2 ANQGSEA. V was cut by 0 bases and J by 0 bases, with 5 bases left in between. DNA of the CDR3: TGCAGCGTTGAAGAGCAGGTGAACACTGAAGCTTTCTTT. Translated: CSVEEQVNTEAFF.

The rearrangement joins TRBV4-2 to TRBJ2-7; D is possibly TRBD1 (6 bases). The V end was cut by 1 base, the J end by 0 bases, with 10 bases between. The germline gives CDR1 LGHNA, CDR2 YNFKEQ. The CDR3 extends over 15 amino acids. CDR3 loop: CASSQAGQLSYEQYF. DNA of the CDR3: TGTGCCAGCAGCCAAGCCGGACAGCTCTCCTACGAGCAGTACTTC.

V gene TRBV9 combines with J gene TRBJ2-2; 7 nucleotides match TRBD2. The V segment lost 0 bases and the J segment 6 bases; nucleotides outside the gene matches: 11. Germline V gene lookup returns CDR1 SGDLS and CDR2 YYNGEE. This CDR3 is built from 17 residues. CDR3 residues: CASSVGALGTIAGELFF. The CDR3 DNA sequence: TGTGCCAGCAGCGTAGGGGCGTTGGGGACTATCGCCGGGGAGCTGTTTTTT.

The chain is built from TRBV30 and TRBJ1-2; tentative D call: TRBD1 (5 bases). The germline V and J ends were trimmed by 0 bases and 0 bases, with 8 bases remaining between them. The CDR3 length is 14 residues. CDR1 and CDR2 from the germline V gene are GTSNPN and SVGIG (reference sequence). CDR3 in amino acids: CAWSVQATNYGYTF. CDR3 coding DNA: TGTGCCTGGAGTGTACAGGCAACTAACTATGGCTACACCTTC.